The 8 T cell receptor beta chains reported below all come from one sample, sequenced in a study of CD8 T cells in ankylosing spondylitis. MiXCR was run by TCRdb on the 5' RACE reads, yielding one entry per CDR3 protein. The sample has about 42,000 distinct CDR3 sequences; 2.5% to 3% are singletons. The sample consisted of blood, either unsorted or a sorted T cell fraction (not recorded which). The source is a male donor with ankylosing spondylitis or in good health (not recorded which).

The sample holds many counts of this clonotype. The chain couples TRBV9 to TRBJ2-7; 12 bases line up with TRBD2. Germline lookup yields CDR1 SGDLS and CDR2 YYNGEE. This CDR3 has 15 residues. Trimming removed 4 bases from V and 5 bases from J; junction bases left unmatched: 7. The CDR3 DNA sequence: TGTGCCAGCAGCATTATGACTAGCGGGAGAAACGAGCAGTACTTC. This sequence encodes CASSIMTSGRNEQYF. The full variable domain, with the rest looked up from reference TRBV9 and TRBJ2-7, is DSGVTQTPKHLITATGQRVTLRCSPRSGDLSVYWYQQSLDQGLQFLIQYYNGEERAKGNILERFSAQQFPDLHSELNLSSLELGDSALYFCASSIMTSGRNEQYFGPGTRLTVT.

The table lists this clonotype with many counts. The rearrangement joins TRBV9 to TRBJ2-5; perhaps D is TRBD1 or TRBD2 (5 bases each). The germline CDR1 and CDR2 sequences are SGDLS and YYNGEE. The CDR3 extends over 15 amino acids. Between the trimmed V and J ends, which lost 0 bases and 3 bases, there was a span of 12 bases. CDR3 sequence (DNA): TGTGCCAGCAGCGTAGCTTACGGGGCGAAAGAGACCCAGTACTTC. This sequence encodes CASSVAYGAKETQYF.

This clonotype was found many times. The V and J genes are TRBV12-2 and TRBJ2-7. TRBV12-2 is a known pseudogene. The CDR3 loop spans 17 amino acids. The CDR3 loop reads CASRSWLGGNRTYEQYF. The CDR3 coding sequence is TGTGCAAGTCGCTCCTGGTTAGGCGGCAACAGAACCTACGAGCAGTACTTC.

V is TRBV23-1 and J is TRBJ2-3, with 9 bases identical to TRBD1. TRBV23-1 is an ORF, and what it does is uncertain. CDR3 length equals 21 residues. J was trimmed by 2 bases and V by 3 bases; bases with no gene match: 21. The CDR3 DNA follows: TGCGCCAGCAGTCACCCCTTGAGAAAACACACGGGACAGGGTAACACAGATACGCAGTATTTT. It translates to CASSHPLRKHTGQGNTDTQYF.

This clonotype came up many times. The chain joins TRBV9 to TRBJ2-3; 10 bases align to TRBD2. CDR3 length: 16 amino acids. CDR1 and CDR2 from the germline V gene are SGDLS and YYNGEE. Trimming took 0 bases from V and 5 from J; bases not matched to a gene: 6. This CDR3 reads CASSVGLAGVKDTQYF. CDR3 coding DNA: TGTGCCAGCAGCGTAGGTCTAGCGGGAGTTAAAGATACGCAGTATTTT.

This clonotype was observed at least ten times. This rearrangement joins TRBV9 to TRBJ2-2; D possibly corresponds to TRBD2 (6 bases). The CDR3 extends over 15 amino acids. Trimming cost V 0 bases and J 5 bases, with 11 bases left between them. Germline V CDR1 and CDR2: SGDLS, YYNGEE. The CDR3 spells CASSVERLETGELFF. The CDR3 DNA is TGTGCCAGCAGCGTAGAGAGACTAGAGACCGGGGAGCTGTTTTTT.

This clonotype has ten or more counts. The gene calls are TRBV9 and TRBJ2-7; TRBD2 matches at 14 bases. V lost 3 bases and J lost 9; bases outside the gene matches: 11. Per germline, CDR1 SGDLS and CDR2 YYNGEE. The CDR3 totals 16 residues. This chain's CDR3 is CASSADPGLAGAVQYF. The CDR3 DNA follows: TGTGCCAGCAGCGCCGATCCGGGACTAGCGGGAGCAGTGCAGTACTTC.

By its share, this clonotype is medium-sized. The chain combines TRBV9 with TRBJ2-2; 9 bases map to TRBD1. V was pared by 0 bases and J by 7 bases, with 7 bases of the junction left unmatched. Germline V gene data show CDR1 as SGDLS and CDR2 as YYNGEE. This CDR3 comprises 16 residues. The CDR3 nucleotides are TGTGCCAGCAGCGTAGCTATACAGGGGGCCGGCGGGGAGCTGTTTTTT. This codes for CASSVAIQGAGGELFF. The full variable domain, in which reference TRBV9 and TRBJ2-2 provide the parts outside the CDR3, is DSGVTQTPKHLITATGQRVTLRCSPRSGDLSVYWYQQSLDQGLQFLIQYYNGEERAKGNILERFSAQQFPDLHSELNLSSLELGDSALYFCASSVAIQGAGGELFFGEGSRLTVL.